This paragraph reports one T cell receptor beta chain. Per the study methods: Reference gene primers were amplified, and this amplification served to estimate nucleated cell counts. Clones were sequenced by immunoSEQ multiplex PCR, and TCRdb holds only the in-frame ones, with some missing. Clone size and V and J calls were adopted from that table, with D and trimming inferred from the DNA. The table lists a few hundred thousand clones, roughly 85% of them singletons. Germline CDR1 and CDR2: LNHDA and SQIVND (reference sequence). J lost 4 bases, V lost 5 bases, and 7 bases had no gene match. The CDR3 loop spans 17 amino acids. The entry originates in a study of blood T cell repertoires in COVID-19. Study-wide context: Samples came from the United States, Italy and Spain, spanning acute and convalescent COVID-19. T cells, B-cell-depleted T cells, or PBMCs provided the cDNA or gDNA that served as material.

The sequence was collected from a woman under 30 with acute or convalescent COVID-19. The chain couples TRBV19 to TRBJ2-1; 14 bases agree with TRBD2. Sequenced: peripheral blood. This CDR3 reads CASSLPGLAGEYNEQFF. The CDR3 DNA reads TGTGCCAGTAGTCTTCCGGGACTAGCGGGAGAGTACAATGAGCAGTTCTTC.